The next 29 T cell receptor beta chains were all read from a single sample in a study of T-cell reconstitution after alpha-beta-depleted transplantation in children (TCRdb year 2016). The library was obtained by PCR. The run used an Illumina HiSeq 2500. To normalize quantification of the TCRbeta repertoire, the TCR libraries were built with molecular barcoding that relied on unique molecular identifiers. TCRdb reran the public reads through fastp at Q25 and MiXCR, keeping productive beta chains. Each record represents a unique CDR3 protein, reported with the most common genes and DNA among its rows. This sample comprises roughly 500,000 distinct CDR3 sequences, 30% to 35% of them detected only once. The ten largest clones add up to approximately 2.3% of the sample. Sequencing used PBMCs from the stem cell graft donor, obtained from the stem cell graft. The source of these receptors is a human donor who donated a stem cell graft to a child with aplastic anemia.

The table lists this clonotype with a few counts. The chain carries TRBV30 and TRBJ2-1, with 12 bases that match TRBD2. The CDR3 covers 13 residues. CDR1 is GTSNPN and CDR2 is SVGIG in the germline V gene (reference sequence). The V and J ends lost 4 bases and 14 bases, in that order; junction bases with no gene match: 9. The CDR3 region has the DNA TGTGCCTGGAAACTAGCGGGAGGCGTAGTGGAGTTCTTC. It specifies CAWKLAGGVVEFF.

This chain uses TRBV12-3 or TRBV12-4 with TRBJ2-7, with a tentative D call TRBD2 (6 bases). This CDR3 region has 13 residues. V shed 8 bases and J shed 3 bases, with 14 bases lying between them. The CDR3 DNA is TGTGCCAGCTCCCGGGACTTGAACTACGAGCAGTACTTC. Residues: CASSRDLNYEQYF.

The chain carries TRBV24-1 and TRBJ2-5; no clear D gene. The CDR3 loop spans 12 amino acids. CDR1 and CDR2 from the germline V gene are KGHDR and SFDVKD. Deletions cut 0 bases from V and 4 bases from J, with 2 bases between. CDR3 amino acids: CATSDLRETQYF. The CDR3 nucleotides are TGTGCCACCAGTGATTTGAGAGAGACCCAGTACTTC.

This sequence joins TRBV12-3 or TRBV12-4 and TRBJ1-1; unclear D gene. This CDR3 contains 12 residues. The ends were cut back, 8 bases at V and 4 bases at J, with 11 bases in the middle. In nucleotides, the CDR3 is TGTGCCAGCTTTGGCAGACTCACTGAAGCTTTCTTT. Translating it yields CASFGRLTEAFF.

The genes are TRBV27 and TRBJ2-7; D is unclear. CDR3 length equals 15 residues. Germline CDR1 reads MNHEY; CDR2 reads SMNVEV (reference sequence). The ends were cut back, 1 base at V and 1 base at J, with 11 bases in the middle. CDR3 in amino acids: CASSLFGFQSYEQYF. CDR3 coding DNA: TGTGCCAGCAGTTTATTCGGATTCCAATCCTACGAGCAGTACTTC.

The chain joins TRBV29-1 to TRBJ2-1, with TRBD2 matching over 13 bases. CDR3 size: 14 residues. The germline V gene has CDR1 SQVTM and CDR2 ANQGSEA. The trim removed 7 bases at V and 8 bases at J, leaving 8 bases unmatched. DNA of the CDR3: TGCAGCGCCCAGGGACTAGCGGGACCCTATGAGCAGTTCTTC. Its translation is CSAQGLAGPYEQFF.

The chain links TRBV15 to TRBJ2-7; 7 bases map to TRBD2. Losses at the gene ends were 3 bases for V and 4 bases for J; bases not matched to a gene: 9. Looked up from germline, CDR1 is LNHNV and CDR2 is YYDKDF (reference sequence). The CDR3 spans 15 residues. The CDR3 here is CATSRGPGGEYEQYV. In nucleotides, the CDR3 is TGTGCCACCAGCAGGGGACCGGGGGGAGAATACGAGCAGTACGTC.

A few counts support this clonotype. The V gene is TRBV29-1, the J gene TRBJ2-3; TRBD1 matches 9 bases. The CDR3 covers 14 residues. Trimming at V came to 8 bases and at J to 7 bases, leaving 13 bases not matched to a gene. Germline V gene data show CDR1 as SQVTM and CDR2 as ANQGSEA. The CDR3 DNA sequence: TGCAGCTCATTCGCCGGACAGGGGACGAATACGCAGTATTTT. Residues: CSSFAGQGTNTQYF.

Here the CDR3 reads CASKAEGSYNEQFF. The CDR3 DNA sequence: TGCGCCAGCAAGGCTGAAGGTTCCTACAATGAGCAGTTCTTC. The chain uses TRBV5-1 and TRBJ2-1, with no clear D. Germline V CDR1 and CDR2: SGHRS, YFSETQ. The CDR3 is 14 residues long. With 6 bases removed from V and 1 base from J, the gap between germline ends came to 11 bases.

Turning to this clonotype: Sequence at one end of the junction differs from germline and may be a read error. The chain recombines TRBV6-1 with TRBJ1-5; no clear D. CDR3 size: 15 residues. CDR1 and CDR2 from the germline V gene are MNHNS and SASEGT. The CDR3 nucleotides are TGTGCCTGCAGTGAAGCGACGGGGTTGGGCCAGCCCCAGCATTTT. Its translation is CACSEATGLGQPQHF.

This clonotype was counted between two and nine times. Written as DNA, the CDR3 is TGTGCCAGCAGCAAAATCGGGACAGACTATGGCTACACCTTC. This codes for CASSKIGTDYGYTF. The genes are TRBV12-3 or TRBV12-4 and TRBJ1-2, with TRBD1 matching 7 bases. The CDR3 runs 14 residues. After removal of 6 bases from V and 3 bases from J, the junction contained 7 bases not matched to a gene.

In its sample, this clonotype was seen a few times. This chain uses TRBV2 with TRBJ1-5, with D tentatively TRBD1 (5 bases). Trimming took 6 bases from V and 0 from J, leaving 15 bases between them. Germline V gene lookup returns CDR1 SNHLY and CDR2 FYNNEI. The CDR3 sequence is 16 residues long. The CDR3 region is CASRGRTTHSNQPQHF. The CDR3 DNA reads as TGTGCCAGCAGGGGAAGGACAACTCATAGCAATCAGCCCCAGCATTTT.

This chain uses TRBV12-3 or TRBV12-4 with TRBJ1-1, with 8 nucleotides matching TRBD1. CDR3 size: 15 residues. With 4 bases clipped from V and 1 base from J, the junction kept 5 bases outside the gene matches. CDR3 nucleotide sequence: TGTGCCAGCAGTTCCCGGACAGGGTCGAACACTGAAGCTTTCTTT. It yields the protein CASSSRTGSNTEAFF.

V gene TRBV9 combines with J gene TRBJ2-2; perhaps TRBD2 as D (6 bases). Trimming left V 5 bases short and J 1 base short, with 15 bases between. Germline V gene data show CDR1 as SGDLS and CDR2 as YYNGEE. The CDR3 extends over 16 amino acids. The DNA of the CDR3 is TGTGCCAGCAGTATACCCGGGGGACTGAACACCGGGGAGCTGTTTTTT. It is translated as CASSIPGGLNTGELFF.

This rearrangement joins TRBV29-1 to TRBJ2-1; 7 bases line up with TRBD1. Germline loops: CDR1 SQVTM, CDR2 ANQGSEA. V trimming: 4 bases; J trimming: 3 bases; junction bases outside the gene matches: 6. This CDR3 is built from 14 residues. For the CDR3, the DNA is TGCAGCGTTGTTGGGACAGTTAACTACAATGAGCAGTTCTTC. This codes for CSVVGTVNYNEQFF.

J is TRBJ2-2 and V is TRBV9; TRBD2 matches at 12 bases. Germline V gene data show CDR1 as SGDLS and CDR2 as YYNGEE. V was clipped by 1 base and J by 5 bases; unmatched bases: 9. CDR3 length equals 18 residues. CDR3 sequence reads: CASSVTSSGRAGTGELFF. The CDR3, as DNA: TGTGCCAGCAGCGTAACATCTAGCGGGAGGGCCGGGACCGGGGAGCTGTTTTTT. Full variable domain (outside the CDR3, taken from reference TRBV9 and TRBJ2-2): DSGVTQTPKHLITATGQRVTLRCSPRSGDLSVYWYQQSLDQGLQFLIQYYNGEERAKGNILERFSAQQFPDLHSELNLSSLELGDSALYFCASSVTSSGRAGTGELFFGEGSRLTVL.

The V and J genes are TRBV5-1 and TRBJ1-3, with TRBD1 as a possible D gene (5 bases). Per germline, CDR1 SGHRS and CDR2 YFSETQ. The CDR3 runs 16 residues. V was trimmed by 7 bases and J by 0 bases, leaving 17 bases between them. The CDR3 is CASSLQGALSGNTIYF. The CDR3 DNA reads as TGCGCCAGCTCCTTGCAGGGAGCGCTCTCTGGAAACACCATATATTTT.

This clonotype has only a few counts. V gene TRBV4-3 combines with J gene TRBJ1-6, with a weak D call TRBD1 (5 bases). The V and J ends lost 0 bases and 1 base respectively, with 7 bases between them. The length of the CDR3 is 16 residues. CDR1 is LGHNA and CDR2 is YSLEER in the germline V gene. The CDR3, as DNA: TGCGCCAGCAGCCAAGAGAGGGGTTCCTATAATTCACCCCTCCACTTT. Its protein product is CASSQERGSYNSPLHF.

This clonotype turned up a few times. The J gene is TRBJ1-1, the V gene TRBV20-1, with 10 positions matching TRBD1. V lost 6 bases and J lost 1; bases outside the gene matches: 5. The CDR3 has 14 residues. CDR1 is DFQATT, CDR2 SNEGSKA, per germline (reference sequence). The CDR3 DNA is TGCAGTGCCGCCGGGGACAGGGGGAACACTGAAGCTTTCTTT. Translating it yields CSAAGDRGNTEAFF.

V usage is TRBV6-1 and J usage is TRBJ2-5; D remains unclear. In germline, CDR1 is MNHNS, CDR2 SASEGT. The CDR3 has 13 amino acids. Trimming left V 3 bases short and J 3 bases short, with 8 bases between. The CDR3 sequence is CASSESDEETQYF. The CDR3 bases are TGTGCCAGCAGTGAGTCGGATGAAGAGACCCAGTACTTC.

V is TRBV7-9 and J is TRBJ2-7; D perhaps matches TRBD1 (6 bases). CDR3 size: 16 residues. Trimming shortened V by 5 bases and J by 5 bases, and 22 bases separated the two germline ends. The germline V gene encodes CDR1 SEHNR and CDR2 FQNEAQ (reference sequence). The CDR3 sequence: CASSPRIGGQSNEQYF. CDR3 nucleotides: TGTGCCAGCAGCCCCCGGATAGGGGGACAAAGCAACGAGCAGTACTTC.

The chain combines TRBV10-3 with TRBJ1-5, with D maybe TRBD1 (6 bases). Germline V CDR1 and CDR2: ENHRY, SYGVKD. The V gene lost 6 bases and the J gene lost 7 bases, with 13 bases spanning the gap. CDR3 length: 13 amino acids. CDR3 loop: CAIRSGQTQPQHF. For the CDR3, the DNA is TGTGCCATCAGGTCGGGACAAACGCAGCCCCAGCATTTT.

This CDR3 is CSVEARAANEKLFF. CDR3 DNA: TGCAGTGTCGAAGCCCGGGCAGCTAATGAAAAACTGTTTTTT. V is TRBV20-1 and J is TRBJ1-4; unclear D gene. V was pared by 7 bases and J by 3 bases, with 15 bases between. CDR1 and CDR2 from the germline V gene are DFQATT and SNEGSKA (reference sequence). This CDR3 contains 14 residues.

This clonotype came up a few times. The chain recombines TRBV30 with TRBJ2-7; D unclear. Looked up from germline, CDR1 is GTSNPN and CDR2 is SVGIG (reference sequence). CDR3 length: 12 residues. Trimming pared 1 base from V and 1 base from J, leaving 5 bases between. The CDR3 spells CAWSEASYEQYF. The CDR3 DNA reads TGTGCCTGGAGTGAGGCTTCCTACGAGCAGTACTTC.

This clonotype occurred a few times. CDR3 coding DNA: TGTGCCACCGAATCACCGGGACAGAAAGAGGAGGGCCATTCCTACAATGAGCAGTTCTTC. Amino acids: CATESPGQKEEGHSYNEQFF. The V call is TRBV15, the J call TRBJ2-1; TRBD1 might be the D (7 bases). This CDR3 is 20 amino acids long. Germline-derived CDR1 and CDR2 are LNHNV and YYDKDF (reference sequence). The V end was cut by 8 bases, the J end by 1 base, with 30 bases between.

This clonotype was seen only a few times. Germline and junction disagree at one end, which may indicate a read error. V is TRBV18 and J is TRBJ2-2, with 7 bases aligning to TRBD1. Germline V gene data show CDR1 as KGHSH and CDR2 as LQKENI. The CDR3 is 16 residues long. This chain's CDR3 is CASPPGQDGHTGELFF. The DNA of the CDR3 is TGTGCCAGCCCACCTGGACAGGATGGGCACACCGGGGAGCTGTTTTTT.

This rearrangement joins TRBV9 to TRBJ2-7, with a weak D call TRBD2 (5 bases). Per the germline V gene, CDR1 is SGDLS and CDR2 is YYNGEE. V gave up 6 bases and J gave up 0 bases, with 13 bases separating them. This CDR3 region has 14 residues. CDR3 sequence: CASNAGGISYEQYF. The CDR3 bases are TGTGCCAGCAACGCGGGTGGGATCTCCTACGAGCAGTACTTC.

The chain joins TRBV12-3 or TRBV12-4 to TRBJ1-2; no clear D gene. Deletions cut 6 bases from V and 8 bases from J, with 13 bases between. The CDR3 runs 12 residues. This CDR3 is CASSHTPRGYTF. CDR3 in DNA: TGTGCCAGCAGCCATACACCGCGGGGCTACACCTTC.

This rearrangement joins TRBV20-1 to TRBJ2-1, with 10 bases lining up with TRBD2. Germline lookup yields CDR1 DFQATT and CDR2 SNEGSKA (reference sequence). The CDR3 has 16 residues. J was trimmed by 4 bases and V by 0 bases; bases with no gene match: 6. CDR3 loop: CSARDKTSGSYNEQFF. The CDR3 DNA is TGCAGTGCTAGAGACAAGACTAGCGGGTCTTACAATGAGCAGTTCTTC.